This is a list of T cell receptor beta chains from one sample in a study of CD8 T cells in Susac syndrome. TCRdb ran MiXCR on the immunoSEQ multiplex PCR reads and lists one entry per CDR3 protein. The data show about 300,000 distinct CDR3 sequences, with around 90% seen just once and 0.065% held by the top ten. Input material: CD4+ T cells from PBMCs. All receptors come from a human donor with multiple sclerosis. Both conserved end residues are part of each CDR3. Each record gives: V gene, D gene, J gene, clone size, CDR3 DNA, CDR3 protein. A D gene is named only where the DNA matches it firmly. Where a row states a size, it is once, few, many or the class of an expanded clone; other rows omit it.

V gene: TRBV6-5
D gene: NA
J gene: TRBJ1-2
clone size: NA
CDR3 DNA: TGTGCCAGCAGTTACTCTAGAGCGGATGGCTATGGCTACACCTTC
CDR3 protein: CASSYSRADGYGYTF

V gene: TRBV7-9
D gene: NA
J gene: TRBJ1-2
clone size: NA
CDR3 DNA: TGTGCCAGCAGCTTAGGGGTGATCTATGGCTACACCTTC
CDR3 protein: CASSLGVIYGYTF

V gene: TRBV19
D gene: NA
J gene: TRBJ1-3
clone size: NA
CDR3 DNA: TGTGCCAGTAGTGAGAGCTCTGGAAACACCATATATTTT
CDR3 protein: CASSESSGNTIYF

V gene: TRBV12-3/TRBV12-4
D gene: TRBD1
J gene: TRBJ1-1
clone size: once
CDR3 DNA: TGTGCCAGCAGGGACAGGGTAAGCTCTGAAGCTTTCTTT
CDR3 protein: CASRDRVSSEAFF

V gene: TRBV7-9
D gene: TRBD2
J gene: TRBJ2-1
clone size: NA
CDR3 DNA: TGTGCCAGCAGCTATCTAGCGGGAACAACCAATGAGCAGTTCTTC
CDR3 protein: CASSYLAGTTNEQFF

V gene: TRBV7-2
D gene: NA
J gene: TRBJ2-5
clone size: NA
CDR3 DNA: TGTGCCAGCGCATCCTTAGGGGAGACCCAGTACTTC
CDR3 protein: CASASLGETQYF

V gene: TRBV7-9
D gene: NA
J gene: TRBJ2-1
clone size: NA
CDR3 DNA: TGTGCCAGCAGCACAAGCGGATATAACAATGAGCAGTTCTTC
CDR3 protein: CASSTSGYNNEQFF

V gene: TRBV12-3/TRBV12-4
D gene: NA
J gene: TRBJ1-2
clone size: NA
CDR3 DNA: TGTGCCAGCAGTTTAACTCGCGGTCCCTATGGCTACACCTTC
CDR3 protein: CASSLTRGPYGYTF

V gene: TRBV6-2/TRBV6-3
D gene: NA
J gene: TRBJ1-1
clone size: NA
CDR3 DNA: TGTGCCAGCAGCCCGACGGGAGGACTGGGAGCTTTCTTT
CDR3 protein: CASSPTGGLGAFF

V gene: TRBV15
D gene: NA
J gene: TRBJ1-1
clone size: NA
CDR3 DNA: TGTGCCACCAGCAGAGCTCGGCAACTCACTGAAGCTTTCTTT
CDR3 protein: CATSRARQLTEAFF

V gene: TRBV29-1
D gene: TRBD2
J gene: TRBJ2-5
clone size: NA
CDR3 DNA: TGCAGCGTTGCGACTAGCGGGGGGGCAGAGACCCAGTACTTC
CDR3 protein: CSVATSGGAETQYF

V gene: TRBV30
D gene: NA
J gene: TRBJ2-7
clone size: NA
CDR3 DNA: TGTGCCTGGAGTGTCGGAAACGAGCAGTACTTC
CDR3 protein: CAWSVGNEQYF

V gene: TRBV6-5
D gene: NA
J gene: TRBJ2-2
clone size: once
CDR3 DNA: TGTGCCAGCAGGGTCGCTCCGAGGCGCGGGGAGCTGTTTTTT
CDR3 protein: CASRVAPRRGELFF

V gene: TRBV6-2/TRBV6-3
D gene: NA
J gene: TRBJ1-1
clone size: NA
CDR3 DNA: TGTGCCAGCACCAACTATCTTACGGGACTTAATTCTGAAGCTTTCTTT
CDR3 protein: CASTNYLTGLNSEAFF

V gene: TRBV7-3
D gene: NA
J gene: TRBJ2-1
clone size: NA
CDR3 DNA: TGTGCCAGCAGCTTAGATGGGGAGGGGGGTAAGCAGTTCTTC
CDR3 protein: CASSLDGEGGKQFF

V gene: TRBV7-3
D gene: NA
J gene: TRBJ1-2
clone size: NA
CDR3 DNA: TGTGCCAGCAGCTTAACCTCCGGGCCGGCTCCGGCGGGGGGCTACACCTTC
CDR3 protein: CASSLTSGPAPAGGYTF

V gene: TRBV6-2/TRBV6-3
D gene: NA
J gene: TRBJ1-5
clone size: NA
CDR3 DNA: TGTGCCAGCAGTTACGTGGCAACAGCGAAAAATCAGCCCCAGCATTTT
CDR3 protein: CASSYVATAKNQPQHF

V gene: TRBV2
D gene: TRBD2
J gene: TRBJ2-7
clone size: NA
CDR3 DNA: TGTGCCAGCAACGTGGTAGCGGGAGGTTACGAGCAGTACTTC
CDR3 protein: CASNVVAGGYEQYF

V gene: TRBV20-1
D gene: NA
J gene: TRBJ1-1
clone size: NA
CDR3 DNA: TGCAGTGCTAGAAAACAGAACACTGAAGCTTTCTTT
CDR3 protein: CSARKQNTEAFF

V gene: TRBV10-2
D gene: NA
J gene: TRBJ2-1
clone size: once
CDR3 DNA: TGCGCCAGCCGAATAGCCGGGCCTTTCGGCAATGAGCAGTTCTTC
CDR3 protein: CASRIAGPFGNEQFF

V gene: TRBV4-1
D gene: TRBD2
J gene: TRBJ2-2
clone size: NA
CDR3 DNA: TGCGCCAGCAGCCAAGGGGTAGCGGGAGTCACCGGGGAGCTGTTTTTT
CDR3 protein: CASSQGVAGVTGELFF

V gene: TRBV7-2
D gene: TRBD2
J gene: TRBJ2-3
clone size: NA
CDR3 DNA: TGTGCCAGCAGCCCATGGGGCGGGGGGGTTATGACGCAGTATTTT
CDR3 protein: CASSPWGGGVMTQYF

V gene: TRBV6-2/TRBV6-3
D gene: NA
J gene: TRBJ1-3
clone size: NA
CDR3 DNA: TGTGCCAGCAGTTTCCCTTCGGGATCCGAGAACACCATATATTTT
CDR3 protein: CASSFPSGSENTIYF

V gene: TRBV27
D gene: TRBD1
J gene: TRBJ2-3
clone size: once
CDR3 DNA: TGTGCCAGCAGTCCGTTGGACAGGGAGGATACGCAGTATTTT
CDR3 protein: CASSPLDREDTQYF

V gene: TRBV20-1
D gene: NA
J gene: TRBJ1-2
clone size: once
CDR3 DNA: TGCAGTGCTCCTCCGGACAGTGTTTATAACTATGGCTACACCTTC
CDR3 protein: CSAPPDSVYNYGYTF

V gene: TRBV27
D gene: TRBD1
J gene: TRBJ2-7
clone size: NA
CDR3 DNA: TGTGCCAGCAGTTTCCGGACAGGGACTTACGAGCAGTACTTC
CDR3 protein: CASSFRTGTYEQYF

V gene: TRBV19
D gene: NA
J gene: TRBJ1-6
clone size: NA
CDR3 DNA: TGTGCCAGTAGTCTTCCCTGGAATAATTCACCCCTCCACTTT
CDR3 protein: CASSLPWNNSPLHF

V gene: TRBV6-5
D gene: NA
J gene: TRBJ2-2
clone size: NA
CDR3 DNA: TGTGCCGCAGCGGCCAGGTGGAACACCGGGGAGCTGTTTTTT
CDR3 protein: CAAAARWNTGELFF

V gene: TRBV18
D gene: NA
J gene: TRBJ1-1
clone size: NA
CDR3 DNA: TGTGCCAGCTCGGTAGGGAGCGGCGAGTGGAGCACTGAAGCTTTCTTT
CDR3 protein: CASSVGSGEWSTEAFF

V gene: TRBV5-1
D gene: NA
J gene: TRBJ2-7
clone size: NA
CDR3 DNA: TGCGCCAGCAGCTCTACAACTTCCGGGGAATACGAGCAGTACTTC
CDR3 protein: CASSSTTSGEYEQYF

V gene: TRBV7-3
D gene: NA
J gene: TRBJ1-3
clone size: NA
CDR3 DNA: TGTGCCAGCAGCTTCGGGGCCGGAGGCACCATATATTTT
CDR3 protein: CASSFGAGGTIYF

V gene: TRBV5-1
D gene: TRBD2
J gene: TRBJ2-7
clone size: NA
CDR3 DNA: TGCGCCAGCAGCGGGGAGACTAGCGGGAACTACGAGCAGTACTTC
CDR3 protein: CASSGETSGNYEQYF

V gene: TRBV19
D gene: NA
J gene: TRBJ1-2
clone size: NA
CDR3 DNA: TGTGCCAGTAGTATAGGCGAATATGGCTACACCTTC
CDR3 protein: CASSIGEYGYTF

V gene: TRBV12-5
D gene: NA
J gene: TRBJ2-7
clone size: NA
CDR3 DNA: TGTGCTAGTGGCAGACAAACAGGGACGGACGAGCAGTACTTC
CDR3 protein: CASGRQTGTDEQYF

V gene: TRBV12-3/TRBV12-4
D gene: NA
J gene: TRBJ1-3
clone size: NA
CDR3 DNA: TGTGCCAGCAGTTTAAGAAAATGGGCAGGTTCTGGAAACACCATATATTTT
CDR3 protein: CASSLRKWAGSGNTIYF

V gene: TRBV7-2
D gene: NA
J gene: TRBJ1-1
clone size: NA
CDR3 DNA: TGTGCCAGCAGCTTACGCAGTATCACACTAGAAGCTTTCTTT
CDR3 protein: CASSLRSITLEAFF

V gene: TRBV11-2
D gene: TRBD1
J gene: TRBJ2-2
clone size: NA
CDR3 DNA: TGTGCCAGCAGCTTTAACAGGGGAGCCGGGGAGCTGTTTTTT
CDR3 protein: CASSFNRGAGELFF

V gene: TRBV29-1
D gene: NA
J gene: TRBJ1-5
clone size: NA
CDR3 DNA: TGCAGCGTTGAAGACTTTTGCTTGTACAGTTTTAGCAATCAGCCCCAGCATTTT
CDR3 protein: CSVEDFCLYSFSNQPQHF

V gene: TRBV6-2/TRBV6-3
D gene: NA
J gene: TRBJ2-2
clone size: once
CDR3 DNA: TGTGCCAGCAGCAACCGGGCCTATAACAAGAACACCGGGGAGCTGTTTTTT
CDR3 protein: CASSNRAYNKNTGELFF

V gene: TRBV24-1
D gene: NA
J gene: TRBJ2-1
clone size: NA
CDR3 DNA: TGTGCCACCAGTGACCACGGCCCCTACAATGAGCAGTTCTTC
CDR3 protein: CATSDHGPYNEQFF

V gene: TRBV7-2
D gene: NA
J gene: TRBJ1-2
clone size: NA
CDR3 DNA: TGTGCCAGCGTATACGGTCGGGGGGTGGACTATGGCTACACCTTC
CDR3 protein: CASVYGRGVDYGYTF

V gene: TRBV18
D gene: TRBD1
J gene: TRBJ1-2
clone size: NA
CDR3 DNA: TGTGCCAGCTCACCGATGCGGACAGGGGACTATGGCTACACCTTC
CDR3 protein: CASSPMRTGDYGYTF

V gene: TRBV12-3/TRBV12-4
D gene: TRBD1
J gene: TRBJ1-2
clone size: NA
CDR3 DNA: TGTGCCAGCAGTTGGCGGACAGGGGTCTATGGCTACACCTTC
CDR3 protein: CASSWRTGVYGYTF

V gene: TRBV30
D gene: NA
J gene: TRBJ2-7
clone size: few
CDR3 DNA: TGTGCCTGGAGTGTCAGCTTGAACTACGAGCAGTACTTC
CDR3 protein: CAWSVSLNYEQYF

V gene: TRBV5-6
D gene: TRBD2
J gene: TRBJ2-1
clone size: NA
CDR3 DNA: TGTGCCAGCACCTTTCGGGGGGTCGGGAGGCGCTCCTACAATGAGCAGTTCTTC
CDR3 protein: CASTFRGVGRRSYNEQFF